This T cell receptor beta chain was documented in a study of blood T cell repertoires in COVID-19. About the study: Specimens from acute and convalescent COVID-19 originated in the United States, Italy and Spain. In each case, the material was cDNA or gDNA derived from T cells, B-cell-depleted T cells, or PBMCs.

TCRdb's table, derived via immunoSEQ multiplex PCR, lists solely in-frame clones and lacks some. Here the sample spans about 300,000 clones, approximately 83% being singletons. CDR1 is SGHAT, CDR2 FQNNGV, per germline. This CDR3 spans 15 amino acids. V shed 5 bases, J shed 1 base, and the junction held 6 bases outside the gene matches. The specimen was peripheral blood. The sequence came from a human donor in a cohort sampled during active COVID-19. The chain couples TRBV11-2 to TRBJ1-1, with TRBD1 matching over 8 bases. CDR3 sequence: CASSPRGLGNTEAFF. In DNA, the CDR3 is TGTGCCAGCAGCCCCAGGGGGCTCGGGAACACTGAAGCTTTCTTT.